A selection of T cell receptor beta chains follows, all from one sample in a study of early T cells in non-severe SARS-CoV-2 infection. TCRdb itself ran the 5' RACE reads through MiXCR, one entry per CDR3 protein. The table includes about 67,000 distinct CDR3 sequences, more than 9% detected once. The sample consisted of whole blood. The receptors originated from an adult who was a healthcare worker with PCR-confirmed SARS-CoV-2 infection or an uninfected control (not recorded which). Both conserved end residues are part of each CDR3. D genes are given only for firm matches. A clone size is listed for some rows: how often the clone was seen (once, few, many), or a class if it is expanded.

v_gene	d_gene	abundance	j_gene	CDR3nt	CDR3aa
TRBV9	-	-	TRBJ1-1	TGTGCCAGCAGCGTGCGAGGGGACACTGAAGCTTTCTTT	CASSVRGDTEAFF
TRBV3-1	TRBD1	many	TRBJ2-2	TGTGCCAGCAGCCAAAGGGACAGGGACACCGGGGAGCTGTTTTTT	CASSQRDRDTGELFF
TRBV20-1	TRBD1	few	TRBJ2-7	TGCAGTGCTGGATGGGACAGCTACGAGCAGTACTTC	CSAGWDSYEQYF
TRBV2	-	-	TRBJ2-3	TGTGCCAGCACCCCTCGGCGACTAGGAACAGATACGCAGTATTTT	CASTPRRLGTDTQYF
TRBV5-4	TRBD2	many	TRBJ2-2	TGTGCCAGCAGCGCCCTGACTAGCGGGAGAAGAATCGGGGAGCTGTTTTTT	CASSALTSGRRIGELFF
TRBV6-5	-	-	TRBJ2-1	TGTGCCAGCAGTTACTCCTGGCCGGGGTCGGACATCGGGCCATCTAATGAGCAGTTCTTC	CASSYSWPGSDIGPSNEQFF
TRBV4-1	TRBD2	many	TRBJ2-7	TGCGCCAGCAGCCAAGACCAGCGGGAGAGGGGTTACGAGCAGTACTTC	CASSQDQRERGYEQYF
TRBV5-4	TRBD1	many	TRBJ2-1	TGTGCCAGCAGCTTGCGGGACAGGGGGCTTAATGAGCAGTTCTTC	CASSLRDRGLNEQFF
TRBV10-3	TRBD2	many	TRBJ2-5	TGTGCCATCAGTGATAAGGGACTACCCGTAGAGACCCAGTACTTC	CAISDKGLPVETQYF
TRBV29-1	TRBD1	many	TRBJ1-5	TGCAGCGTCTCCTATCCGGGACAGGGGACTTGGCCCCAGCATTTT	CSVSYPGQGTWPQHF
TRBV29-1	-	many	TRBJ2-1	TGCAGCGCCGAGAGGGCGGGACTGGGGGAGCAGTTCTTC	CSAERAGLGEQFF
TRBV19	-	-	TRBJ2-2	TGTGCCAGTAATTGGGGTACCACCGGGGAGCTGTTTTTT	CASNWGTTGELFF
TRBV5-5	-	few	TRBJ1-5	TGTGCCAGCAGCTCACCCGGGGCAGCTTATAGCAATCAGCCCCAGCATTTT	CASSSPGAAYSNQPQHF
TRBV7-8	-	-	TRBJ2-3	TGTGCCAGCAGCCAGGGGGGGGAAGATACGCAGTATTTT	CASSQGGEDTQYF
TRBV2	-	many	TRBJ1-1	TGTGCCAGCAGTGAAGTGATTGGGGGCACTGAAGCTTTCTTT	CASSEVIGGTEAFF
TRBV7-2	TRBD2	many	TRBJ2-1	TGTGCCAGCAGCTTAAGGCCTACTAGCGGGACTTACAATGAGCAGTTCTTC	CASSLRPTSGTYNEQFF
TRBV4-2	-	many	TRBJ2-1	TGTGCCAGCAGCCATGGCACGTGGGAGGGGGATGAGCAGTTCTTC	CASSHGTWEGDEQFF
TRBV27	-	many	TRBJ1-2	TGTGCCAACGCGTCGGGGGCTTATGGCTACACCTTC	CANASGAYGYTF
TRBV11-3	TRBD1	many	TRBJ2-2	TGTGCCAGCAGCTTAGATGCAACAGGGGCCGGGGAGCTGTTTTTT	CASSLDATGAGELFF
TRBV4-1	-	few	TRBJ2-7	TGCGCCAGCAGCCGGGGACGCGGCTCCTACGAGCAGTACTTC	CASSRGRGSYEQYF
TRBV20-1	-	few	TRBJ1-4	TGTGGAGGGGGGCGCGGAGTCACTAATGAAAAACTGTTTTTT	CGGGRGVTNEKLFF
TRBV2	TRBD2	-	TRBJ2-3	TGTGCCAGCAGACTAGCGGGAGTCACAGATACGCAGTATTTT	CASRLAGVTDTQYF
TRBV6-4	TRBD1	many	TRBJ2-7	TGTGCCAGCAACCATCCGGACAGGATCAACGAGCAGTACTTC	CASNHPDRINEQYF
TRBV29-1	TRBD2	many	TRBJ2-3	TGCAGCGTTGAAGAAGGTGGCGGGGGTACAGATACGCAGTATTTT	CSVEEGGGGTDTQYF
TRBV7-8	-	few	TRBJ2-3	TGTGCCAGCAGCTCAGGGCCGGGCCCTATGGCAGATACGCAGTATTTT	CASSSGPGPMADTQYF
TRBV6-5	TRBD2	many	TRBJ2-1	TGTGCCAGCAGGAGGGTTGGGACTAGCGCCGCCTACAATGAGCAGTTCTTC	CASRRVGTSAAYNEQFF